This passage covers 19 T cell receptor beta chains from one sample sequenced in a study of blood T cells in healthy people across ages (dated by TCRdb to between 2014 and 2017). Libraries were prepared through 5' RACE. Sequencing took place on an Illumina HiSeq 2500. A second PCR of roughly 7 to 11 cycles was performed with a sample-barcoded 5' primer and a J-beta primer mix. TCRdb trimmed the raw reads at Q25, called clones with MiXCR and kept productive beta chains. Identical CDR3 protein sequences are pooled into one entry, listed with their most common genes and DNA. The sample table records roughly 860,000 distinct CDR3 sequences; around 68% of these occur just once. The ten largest account for about a quarter of the sample. Sequenced sample: blood. Receptors were obtained from a young man in good health.

The rearrangement uses TRBV12-3 or TRBV12-4 and TRBJ1-5; 8 positions match TRBD1. The CDR3 has 15 residues. Germline trimming cut 3 bases from V and 7 bases from J; bases unmatched to any gene: 8. The CDR3 DNA is TGTGCCAGCAGTTTCTTCAGGGGGCCTCGGCAGCCCCAGCATTTT. Encoded protein: CASSFFRGPRQPQHF.

This clonotype has only a few counts. The V call is TRBV12-5, the J call TRBJ2-3, with D hard to call. Trimming left V 6 bases short and J 6 bases short, with 13 bases between. Germline CDR1 LGHNT, CDR2 FRNRAP. This CDR3 region has 13 residues. The CDR3: CASGIGMSDTQYF. As DNA, the CDR3 is TGTGCTAGTGGCATAGGAATGAGCGATACGCAGTATTTT.

The gene calls are TRBV4-3 and TRBJ2-3, with D perhaps being TRBD1 or TRBD2 (6 bases each). Trimming pared 0 bases from V and 0 bases from J, leaving 10 bases between. This CDR3 region has 16 residues. The germline V gene has CDR1 LGHNA and CDR2 YSLEER. The CDR3 nucleotides read TGCGCCAGCAGCCAAGAGCGGAGGGGGAGCACAGATACGCAGTATTTT. Encoded protein: CASSQERRGSTDTQYF.

The genes are TRBV12-3 or TRBV12-4 and TRBJ2-6, with D possibly TRBD1 on 5 matching bases. This CDR3 spans 16 amino acids. With 2 bases removed from V and 0 bases from J, the gap between germline ends came to 8 bases. CDR3 sequence: CASSLRQNSGANVLTF. Here the CDR3 DNA reads TGTGCCAGCAGTTTACGACAGAACTCTGGGGCCAACGTCCTGACTTTC.

The V gene is TRBV29-1, the J gene TRBJ1-1, with 11 positions matching TRBD1. Germline V gene sequence: CDR1 SQVTM, CDR2 ANQGSEA. This CDR3 comprises 14 residues. V dropped 7 bases and J dropped 3; count of bases not matched to a gene: 7. This CDR3 reads CSGEDRGLDTEAFF. The DNA for the CDR3 is TGCAGCGGAGAGGACAGGGGGCTGGACACTGAAGCTTTCTTT.

This chain uses TRBV3-1 with TRBJ2-4, with D possibly being TRBD1 (6 bases). The DNA end lines up better with TRBJ2-7; the J call may be wrong. The V gene's germline CDR1 is LGHDT and CDR2 YNNKEL (reference sequence). The CDR3 spans 14 residues. The CDR3 spells CASSLWTAGDEQYF. The CDR3 nucleotides read TGTGCCAGCAGCCTGTGGACAGCCGGGGACGAGCAGTACTTC.

This rearrangement joins TRBV28 to TRBJ1-6; D not resolved. CDR3 length: 16 amino acids. Trimming left V 5 bases short and J 0 bases short, with 11 bases between. Germline values: CDR1 MDHEN, CDR2 SYDVKM. CDR3 loop: CASSNSAGSYNSPLHF. The CDR3 region has the DNA TGTGCCAGCAGTAATTCAGCAGGCTCCTATAATTCACCCCTCCACTTT.

The chain joins TRBV4-3 to TRBJ2-1; no reliable D call. The CDR3 totals 15 residues. From germline, CDR1 is LGHNA and CDR2 YSLEER. Trimming removed 0 bases from V and 8 bases from J, with 14 bases in between. This chain's CDR3 is CASSQDETHEDEQFF. The CDR3 DNA reads TGCGCCAGCAGCCAAGATGAGACTCATGAGGATGAGCAGTTCTTC.

Only a few counts were recorded for this clonotype. The V and J genes are TRBV10-3 and TRBJ2-7; perhaps TRBD1 as D (6 bases). V lost 11 bases and J lost 2, with 13 bases in between. The CDR3 is 12 amino acids. Germline V lookup: CDR1 ENHRY, CDR2 SYGVKD. CDR3 in amino acids: CAARQEPYEQYF. CDR3 bases: TGTGCCGCGAGACAGGAGCCCTACGAGCAGTACTTC.

As concerns this clonotype: One end of the junction fails to match germline, which may point to a read error. The gene calls are TRBV30 and TRBJ1-2, with D possibly TRBD1 on 5 matching bases. The germline CDR1 and CDR2 sequences are GTSNPN and SVGIG (reference sequence). The CDR3 loop spans 15 amino acids. Here the CDR3 DNA reads TGTGCCTGGAGTGGCCCCCGGGGGGGGGACTATGACTACACCTTC. Amino acid sequence: CAWSGPRGGDYDYTF.

V gene TRBV20-1 combines with J gene TRBJ1-6; 11 positions match TRBD1. V dropped 1 base and J dropped 0; count of bases not matched to a gene: 11. Germline CDR1 reads DFQATT; CDR2 reads SNEGSKA (reference sequence). This CDR3 region has 20 residues. This CDR3 reads CSARAPSGQGGSSYNSPLHF. CDR3 DNA: TGCAGTGCTAGAGCCCCATCGGGACAGGGGGGAAGCTCCTATAATTCACCCCTCCACTTT.

At least ten counts were recorded for this clonotype. The J gene is TRBJ2-5, the V gene TRBV28; the D gene is possibly TRBD2 (7 bases). This CDR3 comprises 13 residues. Germline V lookup: CDR1 MDHEN, CDR2 SYDVKM. Deletions cut 6 bases from V and 5 bases from J, with 13 bases between. CDR3 amino acids: CASSGSGGETQYF. Written as DNA, the CDR3 is TGTGCCAGCAGCGGATCGGGGGGCGAGACCCAGTACTTC.

The CDR3 DNA sequence: TGCAGTGCTAGACGCCGGATCGTGCTGCCCCCCAAACTAACCAAAAACATTCAGTACTTC. Encoded protein: CSARRRIVLPPKLTKNIQYF. The chain links TRBV20-1 to TRBJ2-4; D is unresolved. V was pared by 2 bases and J by 2 bases, with 28 bases between. There are 20 residues in the CDR3. CDR1 is DFQATT, CDR2 SNEGSKA, per germline (reference sequence).

V usage is TRBV7-9 and J usage is TRBJ2-5, with 8 bases aligning to TRBD1. CDR3 length: 11 amino acids. CDR1 and CDR2 (germline): SEHNR, FQNEAQ (reference sequence). V was pared by 1 base and J by 13 bases, with 2 bases of the junction left unmatched. The CDR3, as DNA: TGTGCCAGCAGCTTAGGACAGGGGAGGTACTTC. It specifies CASSLGQGRYF. The complete variable domain, with remaining parts taken from reference TRBV7-9 and TRBJ2-5, reads DTGVSQNPRHKITKRGQNVTFRCDPISEHNRLYWYRQTLGQGPEFLTYFQNEAQLEKSRLLSDRFSAERPKGSFSTLEIQRTEQGDSAMYLCASSLGQGRYFGPGTRLLVL.

This rearrangement joins TRBV10-3 to TRBJ2-1; the D gene is possibly TRBD2 (5 bases). Germline values: CDR1 ENHRY, CDR2 SYGVKD. The V end was cut by 0 bases, the J end by 9 bases, with 9 bases between. The CDR3 loop spans 13 amino acids. The CDR3 nucleotides read TGTGCCATCAGTGAGTCGAGGCTAGCTGAGCAGTTCTTC. It translates to CAISESRLAEQFF.

The table lists this clonotype with a few counts. The V gene is TRBV10-3, the J gene TRBJ2-4; 10 nucleotides align to TRBD1. The tail of the sequence fits TRBJ2-7 better, so the J call may be wrong. The CDR3 runs 16 residues. Germline V lookup: CDR1 ENHRY, CDR2 SYGVKD. The CDR3 DNA is TGTGCCATCAGTGACCAGACCGGGACAGGGGATTACGAGCAGTACTTC. It codes for CAISDQTGTGDYEQYF.

This clonotype showed up just a few times. The V call is TRBV4-3, the J call TRBJ2-3; D is possibly TRBD2 (6 bases). V lost 0 bases to trimming and J lost 6 bases, with 13 bases between them. The CDR3 has 15 amino acids. Germline V lookup: CDR1 LGHNA, CDR2 YSLEER. The CDR3 nucleotides read TGCGCCAGCAGCCAAGATTGGAGGGGCGCTGATACGCAGTATTTT. It specifies CASSQDWRGADTQYF.

This clonotype was detected only a few times. The gene calls are TRBV29-1 and TRBJ2-7, with D possibly being TRBD1 or TRBD2 (5 bases each). Per germline, CDR1 SQVTM and CDR2 ANQGSEA. Trimming pared 4 bases from V and 0 bases from J, leaving 10 bases between. CDR3 length: 13 amino acids. The CDR3 loop is CSVGGKGSYEQYF. The DNA for the CDR3 is TGCAGCGTTGGGGGGAAGGGCTCCTACGAGCAGTACTTC.

The V gene is TRBV3-1, the J gene TRBJ2-7, with no clear D. Germline V gene sequence: CDR1 LGHDT, CDR2 YNNKEL (reference sequence). Trimming stripped 3 bases from V and 2 bases from J, with 8 bases between. The CDR3 extends over 13 amino acids. CDR3 loop: CASSHHSTYEQYF. CDR3 bases: TGTGCCAGCAGCCACCACAGTACCTACGAGCAGTACTTC.